These 10 T cell receptor beta chains originate from one sample sequenced in a study of T cells expressing NK-cell markers. TCRdb reprocessed the 5' RACE reads, keeping one entry per CDR3 protein, no DNA. The ten most abundant clones cover 20% to 25% of a sample with about 160,000 distinct CDR3 sequences. Input material: blood T cells: a sorted CD56 or NKG2C T cell subset, CD4+ or CD8+ T cells, or bulk PBMC T cells (not recorded which). The receptors were sampled from a man aged 18 to 69 in good health.

The V and J genes are TRBV6-1 and TRBJ2-3; TCRdb lists TRBD2, though no DNA is available to test this call. Looked up from germline, CDR1 is MNHNS and CDR2 is SASEGT. This CDR3 comprises 17 residues. CDR3: CASSRLGGSPTTDTQYF.

The chain combines TRBV7-9 with TRBJ2-3; as DNA is missing, the TRBD2 call by TCRdb cannot be tested. CDR1 is SEHNR, CDR2 FQNEAQ, per germline (reference sequence). The CDR3 contains 17 residues. CDR3 loop: CASSFGGTSGLTDTQYF.

The rearrangement joins TRBV5-5 to TRBJ2-7; the TCRdb call, TRBD1, lacks DNA for checking. CDR1 is SGHKS, CDR2 YYEKEE, per germline (reference sequence). The CDR3 sequence is 13 residues long. The CDR3 protein is CASSFQGVYEQYF.

This chain uses TRBV5-1 with TRBJ2-1. CDR3 length: 12 residues. Germline V lookup: CDR1 SGHRS, CDR2 YFSETQ. The CDR3 loop reads CASSPANNEQFF.

This rearrangement joins TRBV20-1 to TRBJ1-6; TCRdb's D call, TRBD1, is unchecked because there is no DNA. Per the germline V gene, CDR1 is DFQATT and CDR2 is SNEGSKA (reference sequence). The CDR3 runs 19 residues. CDR3 residues: CSARDQDRRHLSYNSPLHF.

This sequence joins TRBV7-9 and TRBJ2-1. The CDR3 has 16 amino acids. CDR1 is SEHNR, CDR2 FQNEAQ, per germline (reference sequence). This CDR3 reads CASNSFGGGPYNEQFF.

The chain combines TRBV11-3 with TRBJ2-7. There are 13 residues in the CDR3. Germline V gene lookup returns CDR1 SGHNT and CDR2 YENEEA. This CDR3 reads CASSLQRGYEQYF.

This chain uses TRBV9 with TRBJ2-7; the D call of TRBD1 rests on TCRdb alone, since no DNA is present to check it. This CDR3 is 15 amino acids long. Germline V CDR1 and CDR2: SGDLS, YYNGEE. CDR3 sequence: CASSVGTGATYEQYF. The full variable domain, completed using reference TRBV9 and TRBJ2-7, is DSGVTQTPKHLITATGQRVTLRCSPRSGDLSVYWYQQSLDQGLQFLIQYYNGEERAKGNILERFSAQQFPDLHSELNLSSLELGDSALYFCASSVGTGATYEQYFGPGTRLTVT.

J is TRBJ2-1 and V is TRBV12-3 or TRBV12-4. CDR3 length equals 15 residues. This CDR3 reads CASTAIPSSYNEQFF.

J is TRBJ2-2 and V is TRBV11-2; TCRdb names TRBD1, which stays unverified in the absence of DNA. This CDR3 region has 16 residues. From germline, CDR1 is SGHAT and CDR2 FQNNGV. The CDR3 sequence: CASSLDSGTPTGELFF.